This T cell receptor beta chain is from a study of neurological immune-mediated disorders. Study observations and caveats: Levels of TCR clonal expansion peaked in HTLV-1-associated myelopathy and reached their lowest in multiple sclerosis, under those of healthy controls.

CDR3 size: 14 residues. The V gene lost 2 bases and the J gene lost 5 bases, with 13 bases spanning the gap. Time point in this sample: longitudinal time-point 3. With 10-nucleotide random UMIs, 5'RACE was used to make the cDNA. From 15-18 subjects, over 190 million TCR-beta sequences were obtained in each sequencing run. Each CDR3 protein gets one entry after TCRdb re-called the 5' RACE reads with MiXCR. The data hold roughly 45,000 distinct CDR3 sequences, with approximately 13% observed a single time. This clonotype was detected ten times or more. No antigen is known for it. J is TRBJ2-7 and V is TRBV12-3 or TRBV12-4; maybe TRBD2 (5 bases). Sample: PBMCs. This clonotype was obtained from a man younger than 45 in good health. The CDR3 reads CASSLTRMSDEQYF. The DNA of the CDR3 is TGTGCCAGCAGTTTAACTAGGATGAGCGACGAGCAGTACTTC.